What follows is one TCR beta chain and its context. This entry belongs to a study of blood T cell repertoires in COVID-19. Across the whole study: There were acute and convalescent COVID-19 samples, and they came from the United States, Italy and Spain. From T cells, B-cell-depleted T cells, or PBMCs came the material, which was cDNA or gDNA.

The data were produced by immunoSEQ multiplex PCR, yet TCRdb's version contains in-frame clones alone and is incomplete. The sample contains around 80,000 clones, about 84% of which appear only once. This receptor was obtained from a human donor in a cohort sampled during active COVID-19. Sequencing was done on a sample of peripheral blood.

In DNA, the CDR3 is TGCGCCAGCAGCCAAGAGTGGCCTAGCGGGGTATCTCGCTCCTACGAGCAGTACTTC. This encodes CASSQEWPSGVSRSYEQYF. The chain employs TRBV4-1 and TRBJ2-7, with 9 nucleotides matching TRBD2. CDR1 MGHRA and CDR2 YSYEKL come from the germline V gene. V shed 0 bases, J shed 0 bases, and the junction held 12 bases outside the gene matches. This CDR3 is 19 amino acids long.